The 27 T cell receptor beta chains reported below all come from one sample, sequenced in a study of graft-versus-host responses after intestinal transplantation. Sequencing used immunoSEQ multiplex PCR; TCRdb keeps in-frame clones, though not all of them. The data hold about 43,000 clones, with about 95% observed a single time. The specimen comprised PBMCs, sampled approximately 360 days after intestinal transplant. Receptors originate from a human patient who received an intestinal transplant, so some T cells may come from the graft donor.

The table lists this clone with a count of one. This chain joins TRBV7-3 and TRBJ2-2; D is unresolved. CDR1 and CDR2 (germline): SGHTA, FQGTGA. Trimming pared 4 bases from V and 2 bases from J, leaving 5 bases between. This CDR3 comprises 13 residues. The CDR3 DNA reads TGTGCCAGCAGCTCGACCAACACCGGGGAGCTGTTTTTT. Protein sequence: CASSSTNTGELFF.

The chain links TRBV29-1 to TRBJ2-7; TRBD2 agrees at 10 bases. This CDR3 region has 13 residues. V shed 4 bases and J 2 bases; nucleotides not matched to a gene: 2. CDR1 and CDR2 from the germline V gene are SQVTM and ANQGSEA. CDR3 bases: TGCAGCGTTGCTACTAGCGGGACCTACGAGCAGTACTTC. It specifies CSVATSGTYEQYF.

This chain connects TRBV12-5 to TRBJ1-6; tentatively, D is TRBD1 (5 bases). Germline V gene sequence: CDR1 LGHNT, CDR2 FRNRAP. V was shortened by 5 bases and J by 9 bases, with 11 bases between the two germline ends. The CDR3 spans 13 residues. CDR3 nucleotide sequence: TGTGCTAGTGGTGCAGGGAAGGGTTCACCCCTCCACTTT. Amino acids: CASGAGKGSPLHF.

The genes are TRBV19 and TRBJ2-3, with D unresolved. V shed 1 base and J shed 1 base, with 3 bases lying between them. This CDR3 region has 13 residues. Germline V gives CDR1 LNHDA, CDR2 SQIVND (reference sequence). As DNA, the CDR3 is TGTGCCAGTAGTATAGGAGGCACAGATACGCAGTATTTT. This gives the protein CASSIGGTDTQYF.

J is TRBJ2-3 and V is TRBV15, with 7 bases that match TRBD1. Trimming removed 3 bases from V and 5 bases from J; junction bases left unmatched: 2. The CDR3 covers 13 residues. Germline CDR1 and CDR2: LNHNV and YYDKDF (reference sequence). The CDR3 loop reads CATSRNRGDTQYF. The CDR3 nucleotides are TGTGCCACCAGCAGGAACAGGGGAGATACGCAGTATTTT.

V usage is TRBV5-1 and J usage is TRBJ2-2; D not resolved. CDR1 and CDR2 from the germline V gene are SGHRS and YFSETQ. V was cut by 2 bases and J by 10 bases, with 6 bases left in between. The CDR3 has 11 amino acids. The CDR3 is CASSFLEELFF. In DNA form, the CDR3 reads TGCGCCAGCAGCTTCCTAGAGGAGCTGTTTTTT. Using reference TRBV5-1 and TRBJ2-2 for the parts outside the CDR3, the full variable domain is KAGVTQTPRYLIKTRGQQVTLSCSPISGHRSVSWYQQTPGQGLQFLFEYFSETQRNKGNFPGRFSGRQFSNSRSEMNVSTLELGDSALYLCASSFLEELFFGEGSRLTVL.

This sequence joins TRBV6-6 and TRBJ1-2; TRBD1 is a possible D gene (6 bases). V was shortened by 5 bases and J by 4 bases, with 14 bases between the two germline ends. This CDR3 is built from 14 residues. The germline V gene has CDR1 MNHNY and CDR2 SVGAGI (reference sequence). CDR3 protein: CASSGTGLGYGYTF. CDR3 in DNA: TGTGCCAGCAGTGGAACAGGGTTGGGCTATGGCTACACCTTC.

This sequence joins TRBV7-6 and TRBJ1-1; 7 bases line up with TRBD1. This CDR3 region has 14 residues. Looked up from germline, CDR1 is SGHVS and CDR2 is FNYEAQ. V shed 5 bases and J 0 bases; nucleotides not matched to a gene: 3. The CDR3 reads CASSPGTVNTEAFF. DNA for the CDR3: TGTGCCAGCAGCCCCGGGACAGTGAACACTGAAGCTTTCTTT.

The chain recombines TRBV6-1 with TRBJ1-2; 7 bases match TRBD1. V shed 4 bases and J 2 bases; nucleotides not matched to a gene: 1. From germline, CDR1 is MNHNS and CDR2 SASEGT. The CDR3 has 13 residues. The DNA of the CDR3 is TGTGCCAGCAGTGGGACAGGAAACTATGGCTACACCTTC. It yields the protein CASSGTGNYGYTF.

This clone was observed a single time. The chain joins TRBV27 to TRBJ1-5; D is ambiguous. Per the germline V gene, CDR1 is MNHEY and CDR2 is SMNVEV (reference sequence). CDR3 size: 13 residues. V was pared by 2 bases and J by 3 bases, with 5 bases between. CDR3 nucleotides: TGTGCCAGCAGTTTAGGCTTCAATCAGCCCCAGCATTTT. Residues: CASSLGFNQPQHF.

CDR3: CASNSGNSPLHF. CDR3 DNA: TGTGCCAGCAATTCCGGCAATTCACCCCTCCACTTT. The chain couples TRBV27 to TRBJ1-6; D is uncertain. The CDR3 loop spans 12 amino acids. Trimming pared 7 bases from V and 7 bases from J, leaving 8 bases between. The germline V gene encodes CDR1 MNHEY and CDR2 SMNVEV (reference sequence).

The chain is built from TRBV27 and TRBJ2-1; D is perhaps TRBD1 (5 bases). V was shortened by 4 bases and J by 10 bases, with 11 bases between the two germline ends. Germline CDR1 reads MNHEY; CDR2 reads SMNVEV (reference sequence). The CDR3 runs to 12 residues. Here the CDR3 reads CASSSGFTEQFF. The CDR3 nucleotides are TGTGCCAGCAGTTCAGGGTTCACCGAGCAGTTCTTC.

CDR3 nucleotides: TGTGCCAGCAGCTCCGTAGCGGGGACCTCCTACGAGCAGTACTTC. Translation gives CASSSVAGTSYEQYF. The chain employs TRBV7-9 and TRBJ2-7; 8 nucleotides align to TRBD2. The CDR3 is 15 residues long. Per the germline V gene, CDR1 is SEHNR and CDR2 is FQNEAQ (reference sequence). The V and J ends lost 4 bases and 0 bases, in that order; junction bases with no gene match: 5.

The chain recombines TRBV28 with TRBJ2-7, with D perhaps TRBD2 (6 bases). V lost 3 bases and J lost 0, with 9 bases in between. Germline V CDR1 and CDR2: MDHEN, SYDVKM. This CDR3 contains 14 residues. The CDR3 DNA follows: TGTGCCAGCAGTTTTGGCGGGACCTCCTACGAGCAGTACTTC. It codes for CASSFGGTSYEQYF.

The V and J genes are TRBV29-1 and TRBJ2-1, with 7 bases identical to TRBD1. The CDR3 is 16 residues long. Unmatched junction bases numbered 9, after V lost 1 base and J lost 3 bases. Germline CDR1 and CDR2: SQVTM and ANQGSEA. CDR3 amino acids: CSVEGEGAGHYNEQFF. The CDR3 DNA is TGCAGCGTTGAAGGAGAGGGGGCAGGGCACTACAATGAGCAGTTCTTC.

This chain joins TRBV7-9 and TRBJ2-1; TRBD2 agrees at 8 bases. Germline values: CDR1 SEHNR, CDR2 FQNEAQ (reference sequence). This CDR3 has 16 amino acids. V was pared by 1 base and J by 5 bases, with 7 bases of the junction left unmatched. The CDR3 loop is CASSLGSGRVDNEQFF. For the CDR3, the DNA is TGTGCCAGCAGCTTAGGGAGCGGGAGAGTGGACAATGAGCAGTTCTTC.

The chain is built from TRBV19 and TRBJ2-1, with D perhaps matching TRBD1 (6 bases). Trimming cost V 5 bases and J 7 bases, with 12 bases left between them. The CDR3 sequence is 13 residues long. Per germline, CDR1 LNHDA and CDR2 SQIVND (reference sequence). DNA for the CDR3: TGTGCCAGTAGTCGGACAGAGGCGAATGAGCAGTTCTTC. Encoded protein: CASSRTEANEQFF.

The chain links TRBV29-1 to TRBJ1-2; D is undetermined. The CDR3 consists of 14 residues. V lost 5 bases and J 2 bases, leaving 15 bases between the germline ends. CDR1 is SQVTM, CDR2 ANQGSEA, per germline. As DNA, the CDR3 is TGCAGCGTTCGGGGTCGGGTTGCGAACTATGGCTACACCTTC. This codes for CSVRGRVANYGYTF.

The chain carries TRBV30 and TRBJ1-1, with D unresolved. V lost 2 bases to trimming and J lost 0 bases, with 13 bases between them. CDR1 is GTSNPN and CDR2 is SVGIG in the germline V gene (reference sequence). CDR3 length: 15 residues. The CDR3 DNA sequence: TGTGCCTGGAGTCTGTGGCAGACGGTGAACACTGAAGCTTTCTTT. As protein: CAWSLWQTVNTEAFF.

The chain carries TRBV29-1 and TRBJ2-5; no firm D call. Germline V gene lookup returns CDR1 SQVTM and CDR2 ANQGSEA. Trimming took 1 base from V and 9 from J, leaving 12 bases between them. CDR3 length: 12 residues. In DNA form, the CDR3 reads TGCAGCGTTGAAGCAGAGGCCTTGGCCCAGTACTTC. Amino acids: CSVEAEALAQYF.

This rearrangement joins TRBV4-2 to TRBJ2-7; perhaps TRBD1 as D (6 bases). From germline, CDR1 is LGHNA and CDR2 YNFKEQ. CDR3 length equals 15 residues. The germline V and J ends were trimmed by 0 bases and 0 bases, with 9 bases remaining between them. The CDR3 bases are TGTGCCAGCAGCCAAGAGAGGGGGAGCTCCTACGAGCAGTACTTC. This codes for CASSQERGSSYEQYF.

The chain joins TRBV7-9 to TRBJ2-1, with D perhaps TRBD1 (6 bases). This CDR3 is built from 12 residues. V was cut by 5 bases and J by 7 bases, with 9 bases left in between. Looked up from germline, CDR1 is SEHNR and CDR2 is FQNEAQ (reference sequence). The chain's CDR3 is CASSNRVNEQFF. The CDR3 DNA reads TGTGCCAGCAGCAACAGGGTGAATGAGCAGTTCTTC.

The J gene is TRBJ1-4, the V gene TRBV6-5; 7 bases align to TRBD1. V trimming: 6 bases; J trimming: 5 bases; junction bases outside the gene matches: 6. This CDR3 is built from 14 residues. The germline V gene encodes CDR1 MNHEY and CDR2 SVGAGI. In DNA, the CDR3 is TGTGCCAGCAGCTTTGGGACAGCCAATGAAAAACTGTTTTTT. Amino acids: CASSFGTANEKLFF.

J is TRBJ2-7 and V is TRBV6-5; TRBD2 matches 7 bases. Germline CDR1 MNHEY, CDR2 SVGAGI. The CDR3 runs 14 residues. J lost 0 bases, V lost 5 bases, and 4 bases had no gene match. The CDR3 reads CASSPTSVSYEQYF. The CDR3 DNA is TGTGCCAGCAGTCCCACTAGCGTCTCCTACGAGCAGTACTTC.

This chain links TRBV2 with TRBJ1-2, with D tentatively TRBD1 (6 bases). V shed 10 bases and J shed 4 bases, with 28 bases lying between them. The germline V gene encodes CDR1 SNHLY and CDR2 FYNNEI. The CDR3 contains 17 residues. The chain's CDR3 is CAKLELDSPSNGYGYTF. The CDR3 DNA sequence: TGTGCCAAACTAGAATTGGACAGCCCTTCTAACGGCTATGGCTACACCTTC.

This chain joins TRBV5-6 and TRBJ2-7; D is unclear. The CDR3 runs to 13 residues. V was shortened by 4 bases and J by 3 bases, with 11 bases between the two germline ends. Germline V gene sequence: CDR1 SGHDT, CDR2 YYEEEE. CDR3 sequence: CASSAVGDYEQYF. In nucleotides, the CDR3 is TGTGCCAGCAGCGCGGTTGGGGACTACGAGCAGTACTTC.

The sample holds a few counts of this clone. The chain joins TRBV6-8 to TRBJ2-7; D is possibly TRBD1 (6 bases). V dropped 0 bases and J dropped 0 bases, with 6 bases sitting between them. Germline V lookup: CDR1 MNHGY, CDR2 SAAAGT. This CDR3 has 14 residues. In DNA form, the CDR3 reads TGTGCCAGCAGTTACTCGGACAGCTCCTACGAGCAGTACTTC. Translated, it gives CASSYSDSSYEQYF.